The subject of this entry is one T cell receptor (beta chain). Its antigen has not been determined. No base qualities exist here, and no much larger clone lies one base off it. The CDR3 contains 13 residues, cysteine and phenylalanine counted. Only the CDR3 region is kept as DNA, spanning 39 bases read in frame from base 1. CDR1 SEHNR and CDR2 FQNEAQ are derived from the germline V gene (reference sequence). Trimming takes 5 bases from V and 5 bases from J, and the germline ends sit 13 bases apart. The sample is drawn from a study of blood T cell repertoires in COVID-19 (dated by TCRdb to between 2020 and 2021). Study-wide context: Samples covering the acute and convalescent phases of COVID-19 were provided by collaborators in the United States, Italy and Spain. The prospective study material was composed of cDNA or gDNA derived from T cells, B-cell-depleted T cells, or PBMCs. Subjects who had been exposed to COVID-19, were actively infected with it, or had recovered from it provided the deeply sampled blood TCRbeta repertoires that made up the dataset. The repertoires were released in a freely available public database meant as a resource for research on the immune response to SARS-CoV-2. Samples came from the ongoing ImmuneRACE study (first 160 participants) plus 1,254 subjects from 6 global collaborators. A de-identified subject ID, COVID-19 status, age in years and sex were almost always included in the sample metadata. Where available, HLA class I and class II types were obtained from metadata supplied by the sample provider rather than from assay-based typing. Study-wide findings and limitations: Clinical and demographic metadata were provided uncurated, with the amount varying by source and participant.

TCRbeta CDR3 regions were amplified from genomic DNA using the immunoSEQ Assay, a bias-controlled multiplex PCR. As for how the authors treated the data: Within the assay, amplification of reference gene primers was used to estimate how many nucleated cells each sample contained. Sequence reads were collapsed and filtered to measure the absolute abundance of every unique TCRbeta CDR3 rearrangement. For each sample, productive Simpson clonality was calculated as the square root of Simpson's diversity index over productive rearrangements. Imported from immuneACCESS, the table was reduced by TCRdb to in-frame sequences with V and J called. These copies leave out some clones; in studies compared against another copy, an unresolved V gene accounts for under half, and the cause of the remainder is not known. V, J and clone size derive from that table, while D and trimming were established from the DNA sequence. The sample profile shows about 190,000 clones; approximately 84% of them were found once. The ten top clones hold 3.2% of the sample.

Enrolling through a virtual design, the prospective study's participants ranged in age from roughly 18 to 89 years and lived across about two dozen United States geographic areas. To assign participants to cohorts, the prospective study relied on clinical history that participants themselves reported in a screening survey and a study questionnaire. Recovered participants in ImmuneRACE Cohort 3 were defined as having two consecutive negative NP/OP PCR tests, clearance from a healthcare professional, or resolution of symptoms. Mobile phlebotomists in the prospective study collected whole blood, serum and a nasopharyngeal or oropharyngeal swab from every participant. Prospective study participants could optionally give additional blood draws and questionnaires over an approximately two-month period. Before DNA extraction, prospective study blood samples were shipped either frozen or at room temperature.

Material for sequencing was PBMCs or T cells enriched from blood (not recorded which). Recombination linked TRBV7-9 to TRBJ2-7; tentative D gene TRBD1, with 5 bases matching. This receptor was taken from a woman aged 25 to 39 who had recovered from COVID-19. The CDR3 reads CASSPVGLNEQYF. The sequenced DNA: TGTGCCAGCAGCCCCGTGGGGCTTAACGAGCAGTACTTC.